The rows below give T cell receptor beta chains drawn from one sample of a study of CD8 T cells in ankylosing spondylitis. TCRdb redid the calling of the 5' RACE reads with MiXCR, one entry per CDR3 protein. The table shows under 200,000 distinct CDR3 sequences, with 11% occurring only once. The sequenced sample consisted of blood, either unsorted or a sorted T cell fraction (not recorded which). Receptor source: a male donor with ankylosing spondylitis or in good health (not recorded which). The CDR3 runs from the conserved cysteine through the conserved F or W. Fields, in order: D gene, V gene, clone size, J gene, CDR3 protein, CDR3 DNA. A D gene is named only where the DNA matches it firmly. Clone size is not always given. Where it is, it says once, few, many or a class for expanded clones.

TRBD1	TRBV10-3	many	TRBJ2-5	CATRTGLARTSQETQYF	TGTGCCACCCGGACAGGGCTCGCCCGGACGTCTCAAGAGACCCAGTACTTC
-	TRBV5-1	many	TRBJ2-4	CASSPTGGTGNIQYF	TGCGCCAGCAGCCCAACCGGGGGAACAGGAAACATTCAGTACTTC
-	TRBV5-1	-	TRBJ2-7	CASSISSPSYEQYF	TGCGCCAGCAGCATTTCGAGCCCCTCCTACGAGCAGTACTTC
-	TRBV7-2	few	TRBJ2-1	CASREASYNEQFF	TGTGCCAGTCGGGAAGCCTCCTACAATGAGCAGTTCTTC
TRBD1	TRBV2	many	TRBJ1-1	CATNTGGGGFVNTEAFF	TGTGCCACCAATACAGGGGGCGGAGGTTTCGTGAACACTGAAGCTTTCTTT
-	TRBV5-1	many	TRBJ1-1	CASSLDGGAGTEAFF	TGCGCCAGCAGCTTGGATGGGGGCGCCGGCACTGAAGCTTTCTTT
TRBD1	TRBV11-2	many	TRBJ2-4	CASSLRSGTGPTKNIQYF	TGTGCCAGCAGCTTAAGGTCCGGGACAGGGCCGACCAAAAACATTCAGTACTTC
TRBD1	TRBV29-1	-	TRBJ2-7	CSVEGDRGSYEQYF	TGCAGCGTTGAAGGGGACAGGGGCTCCTACGAGCAGTACTTC
TRBD1	TRBV28	many	TRBJ2-3	CASSPFGQVRSTDTQYF	TGTGCCAGCAGCCCATTCGGACAGGTCCGTAGCACAGATACGCAGTATTTT
-	TRBV11-2	-	TRBJ2-7	CASSLNVGSSSYEQYF	TGTGCCAGCAGCTTAAATGTCGGGAGCAGCTCCTACGAGCAGTACTTC
-	TRBV3-1	many	TRBJ2-1	CASSQGQGSSYNEQFF	TGTGCCAGCAGCCAAGGTCAGGGGAGCTCCTACAATGAGCAGTTCTTC
-	TRBV27	many	TRBJ2-7	CASRSPNSYEQYF	TGTGCCAGCAGGTCACCGAACTCCTACGAGCAGTACTTC
TRBD1	TRBV6-1	many	TRBJ2-5	CASSRNAGGETQYF	TGTGCCAGCAGTCGGAACGCAGGGGGTGAGACCCAGTACTTC
-	TRBV29-1	-	TRBJ1-2	CSVGAGVERYTF	TGCAGCGTTGGGGCGGGGGTGGAACGCTACACCTTC
-	TRBV20-1	once	TRBJ2-7	CSALTPASGAGEQYF	TGCAGTGCTCTAACGCCGGCGTCAGGGGCGGGCGAGCAGTACTTC
-	TRBV9	few	TRBJ2-5	CASSVGRGTQETQYF	TGTGCCAGCAGCGTAGGGCGGGGCACCCAAGAGACCCAGTACTTC
-	TRBV3-1	few	TRBJ1-4	CASSQVGGKNEKLFF	TGTGCCAGCAGCCAAGTTGGAGGGAAAAATGAAAAACTGTTTTTT
-	TRBV11-2	many	TRBJ2-3	CASRTRSGGTDTQYF	TGTGCCAGCAGAACCCGGTCGGGGGGCACAGATACGCAGTATTTT
-	TRBV5-1	many	TRBJ1-5	CASSPGQGYSNQPQHF	TGCGCCAGCAGCCCCGGGCAGGGCTATAGCAATCAGCCCCAGCATTTT
-	TRBV4-1	few	TRBJ2-5	CASSHGQPGETQYF	TGCGCCAGCAGCCACGGACAGCCGGGGGAGACCCAGTACTTC
TRBD2	TRBV11-1	few	TRBJ2-1	CASSLFRGGGGPRNEQFF	TGTGCCAGCAGCTTATTCCGAGGAGGCGGGGGACCTAGGAATGAGCAGTTCTTC
-	TRBV5-1	many	TRBJ2-3	CASSSQGDTDTQYF	TGCGCCAGCAGCTCTCAAGGGGACACAGATACGCAGTATTTT
-	TRBV10-3	-	TRBJ2-7	CAIRSPSGAPYEQYF	TGTGCCATCAGGAGCCCCTCGGGGGCTCCCTACGAGCAGTACTTC
TRBD2	TRBV3-1	-	TRBJ2-5	CASSQEALAGIETQYF	TGTGCCAGCAGCCAAGAGGCCCTAGCGGGGATAGAGACCCAGTACTTC
-	TRBV12-3/TRBV12-4	-	TRBJ2-3	CASSFYTTDTQYF	TGTGCCAGCAGTTTCTACACCACAGATACGCAGTATTTT
TRBD2	TRBV18	-	TRBJ2-1	CASSPQREPGDEQFF	TGTGCCAGCTCACCGCAGCGGGAGCCCGGGGATGAGCAGTTCTTC
TRBD1	TRBV5-1	few	TRBJ2-6	CASSREGDRGSGGANVLTF	TGCGCCAGCAGCCGGGAAGGAGACAGGGGGTCAGGTGGGGCCAACGTCCTGACTTTC
-	TRBV5-1	few	TRBJ2-2	CASSWGLSENTGELFF	TGCGCCAGCAGCTGGGGACTGTCCGAGAACACCGGGGAGCTGTTTTTT
TRBD2	TRBV5-1	many	TRBJ2-1	CASSLAGTSDPEQFF	TGCGCCAGCAGCTTGGCCGGGACTAGCGACCCTGAGCAGTTCTTC
-	TRBV29-1	many	TRBJ2-3	CSVDGEYTDTQYF	TGCAGCGTTGACGGGGAATACACAGATACGCAGTATTTT
TRBD1	TRBV5-1	-	TRBJ1-4	CASSIGTGNEKLFF	TGCGCCAGCAGCATTGGGACAGGGAACGAAAAACTGTTTTTT
TRBD1	TRBV10-1	many	TRBJ1-1	CASSGTGGAEAFF	TGCGCCAGCAGTGGGACAGGGGGTGCTGAAGCTTTCTTT
TRBD1	TRBV20-1	many	TRBJ2-5	CSASTGQGETQYF	TGCAGTGCCAGCACTGGACAGGGGGAGACCCAGTACTTC
-	TRBV6-5	many	TRBJ1-2	CASSYAPDSLSYGYTF	TGTGCCAGCAGTTACGCCCCGGACAGCCTATCCTATGGCTACACCTTC
TRBD1	TRBV14	-	TRBJ1-2	CASSPTGTAIYGYTF	TGTGCCAGCAGCCCTACCGGGACAGCCATCTATGGCTACACCTTC
-	TRBV7-8	many	TRBJ2-7	CASSVRWGPAYEQYF	TGTGCCAGCAGCGTACGATGGGGCCCGGCCTACGAGCAGTACTTC
TRBD1	TRBV24-1	many	TRBJ2-3	CATSDRTGGTDTQYF	TGTGCCACCAGTGATCGGACAGGGGGCACAGATACGCAGTATTTT
TRBD2	TRBV6-1	-	TRBJ2-3	CASRFGTSGKDTQYF	TGTGCCAGCAGATTTGGGACTAGCGGTAAAGATACGCAGTATTTT
-	TRBV7-9	-	TRBJ1-4	CASSRNLGVGEKLFF	TGTGCCAGCAGCAGAAATCTGGGGGTCGGTGAAAAACTGTTTTTT
TRBD1	TRBV12-3/TRBV12-4	many	TRBJ2-2	CASSHPTGTGASGELFF	TGTGCCAGCAGCCACCCCACCGGGACAGGGGCCTCTGGGGAGCTGTTTTTT
-	TRBV5-1	many	TRBJ2-2	CASSSGRGFTGELFF	TGCGCCAGCAGCTCCGGCCGCGGATTCACCGGGGAGCTGTTTTTT
-	TRBV15	many	TRBJ2-1	CATSRAGRMSNNEQFF	TGTGCCACCAGCAGAGCAGGAAGGATGTCCAACAATGAGCAGTTCTTC
-	TRBV3-1	many	TRBJ1-5	CASSQNPGKQSSQPQHF	TGTGCCAGCAGCCAAAATCCGGGTAAGCAAAGCAGTCAGCCCCAGCATTTT
-	TRBV6-1	many	TRBJ2-1	CASSDGSSYNEQFF	TGTGCCAGCAGTGACGGAAGCTCCTACAATGAGCAGTTCTTC
-	TRBV12-3/TRBV12-4	many	TRBJ1-1	CASRDRYPGTEAFF	TGTGCCAGCAGGGACCGTTACCCGGGAACTGAAGCTTTCTTT
-	TRBV5-1	many	TRBJ1-4	CASNSGATNEKLFF	TGCGCCAGCAACTCAGGGGCAACTAATGAAAAACTGTTTTTT
TRBD1	TRBV28	many	TRBJ1-3	CASSSSGDSGNTIYF	TGTGCCAGCAGTTCTTCTGGGGACAGCGGAAACACCATATATTTT
TRBD2	TRBV24-1	many	TRBJ2-3	CATSRSSGGRDTQYF	TGTGCCACCTCGAGGTCTAGCGGAGGACGAGATACGCAGTATTTT
-	TRBV20-1	few	TRBJ2-1	CSARGASIGNEQFF	TGCAGTGCTAGAGGGGCTTCGATAGGGAATGAGCAGTTCTTC
-	TRBV5-1	many	TRBJ2-3	CASSPTFGASTDTQYF	TGCGCCAGCAGCCCTACCTTTGGAGCTAGCACAGATACGCAGTATTTT